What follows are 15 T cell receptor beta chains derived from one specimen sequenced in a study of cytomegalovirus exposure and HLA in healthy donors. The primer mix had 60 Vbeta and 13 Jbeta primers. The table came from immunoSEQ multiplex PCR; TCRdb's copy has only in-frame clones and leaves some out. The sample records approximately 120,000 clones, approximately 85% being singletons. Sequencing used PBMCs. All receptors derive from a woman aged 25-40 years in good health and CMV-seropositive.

The CDR3 DNA reads TGTGCCAGCAGCTTAGTCGACAGGCCTGATCAGCCCCAGCATTTT. Its protein is CASSLVDRPDQPQHF. V is TRBV7-9 and J is TRBJ1-5, with D perhaps TRBD1 (6 bases). V lost 1 base and J 5 bases, leaving 12 bases between the germline ends. The germline CDR1 and CDR2 sequences are SEHNR and FQNEAQ (reference sequence). The CDR3 runs to 15 residues. Full variable domain (outside the CDR3, taken from reference TRBV7-9 and TRBJ1-5): DTGVSQNPRHKITKRGQNVTFRCDPISEHNRLYWYRQTLGQGPEFLTYFQNEAQLEKSRLLSDRFSAERPKGSFSTLEIQRTEQGDSAMYLCASSLVDRPDQPQHFGDGTRLSIL.

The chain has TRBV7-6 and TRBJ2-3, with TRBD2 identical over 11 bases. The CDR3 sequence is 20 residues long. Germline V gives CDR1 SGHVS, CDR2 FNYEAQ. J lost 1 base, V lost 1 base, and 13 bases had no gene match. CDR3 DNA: TGTGCCAGCAGCTTAGGGCTACTAGCGGGGGTGAACACCCGCACAGATACGCAGTATTTT. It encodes CASSLGLLAGVNTRTDTQYF.

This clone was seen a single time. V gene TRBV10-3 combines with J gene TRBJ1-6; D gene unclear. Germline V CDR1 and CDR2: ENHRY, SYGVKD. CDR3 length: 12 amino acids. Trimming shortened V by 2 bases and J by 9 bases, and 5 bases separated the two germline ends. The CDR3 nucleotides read TGTGCCATCAGTGAGGGAGGTTCACCCCTCCACTTT. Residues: CAISEGGSPLHF.

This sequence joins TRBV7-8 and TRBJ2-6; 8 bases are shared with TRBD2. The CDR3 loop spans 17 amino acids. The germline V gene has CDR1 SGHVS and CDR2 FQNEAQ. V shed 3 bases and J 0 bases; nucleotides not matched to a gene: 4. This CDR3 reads CASSFSGAYSGANVLTF. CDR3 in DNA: TGTGCCAGCAGCTTTAGCGGGGCGTACTCTGGGGCCAACGTCCTGACTTTC.

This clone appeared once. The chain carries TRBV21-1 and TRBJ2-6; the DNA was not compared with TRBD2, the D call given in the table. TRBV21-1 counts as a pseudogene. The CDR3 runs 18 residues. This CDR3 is CASSTLGTSNSGANVLTF. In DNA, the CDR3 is TGTGCCAGCAGCACCCTCGGGACTTCAAACTCTGGGGCCAACGTCCTGACTTTC.

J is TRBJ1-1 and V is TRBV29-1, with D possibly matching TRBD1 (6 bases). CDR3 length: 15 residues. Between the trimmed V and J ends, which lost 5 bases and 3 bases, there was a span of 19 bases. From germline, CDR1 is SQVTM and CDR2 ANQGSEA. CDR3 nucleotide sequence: TGCAGCGTTATTGGACAGATCCCCCCTTACACTGAAGCTTTCTTT. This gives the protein CSVIGQIPPYTEAFF.

DNA of the CDR3: TGTGCCAGCAGCCCCCTGACGGGAAATGAGCAGTTCTTC. Protein: CASSPLTGNEQFF. This sequence joins TRBV7-3 and TRBJ2-1; TRBD2 might be the D (5 bases). CDR3 length equals 13 residues. Germline CDR1 is SGHTA and CDR2 is FQGTGA. V gave up 5 bases and J gave up 7 bases, with 12 bases separating them.

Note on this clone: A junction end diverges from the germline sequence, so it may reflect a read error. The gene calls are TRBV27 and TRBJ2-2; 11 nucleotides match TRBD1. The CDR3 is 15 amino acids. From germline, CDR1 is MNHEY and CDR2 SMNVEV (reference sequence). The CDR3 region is CASSRPGQGVGGLFF. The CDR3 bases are TGTGCCAGCAGTCGCCCGGGACAGGGGGTGGGGGGGCTGTTTTTT.

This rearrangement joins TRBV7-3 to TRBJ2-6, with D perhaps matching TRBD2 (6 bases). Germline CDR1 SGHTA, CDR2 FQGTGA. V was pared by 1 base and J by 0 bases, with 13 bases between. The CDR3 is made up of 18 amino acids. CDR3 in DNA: TGTGCCAGCAGCTTAAGGGAGGCGACCTTCTCTGGGGCCAACGTCCTGACTTTC. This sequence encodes CASSLREATFSGANVLTF.

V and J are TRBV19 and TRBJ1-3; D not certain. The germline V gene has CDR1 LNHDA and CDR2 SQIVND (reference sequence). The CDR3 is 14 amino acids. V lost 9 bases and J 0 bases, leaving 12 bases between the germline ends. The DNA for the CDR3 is TGTGCCAGACTGCTGAGCAACTCTGGAAACACCATATATTTT. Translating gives CARLLSNSGNTIYF.

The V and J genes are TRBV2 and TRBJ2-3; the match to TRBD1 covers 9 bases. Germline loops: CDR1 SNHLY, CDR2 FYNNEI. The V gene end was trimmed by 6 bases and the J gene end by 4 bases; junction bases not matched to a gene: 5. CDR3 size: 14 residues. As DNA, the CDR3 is TGTGCCAGCAGGAGGACAGGGGCCGCAGATACGCAGTATTTT. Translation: CASRRTGAADTQYF.

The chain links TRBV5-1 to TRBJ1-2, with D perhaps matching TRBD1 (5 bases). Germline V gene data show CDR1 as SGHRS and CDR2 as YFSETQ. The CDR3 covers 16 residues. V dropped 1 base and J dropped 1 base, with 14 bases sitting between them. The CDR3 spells CASSLLGREGNYGYTF. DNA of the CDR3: TGCGCCAGCAGCTTGTTAGGCAGGGAGGGTAACTATGGCTACACCTTC.

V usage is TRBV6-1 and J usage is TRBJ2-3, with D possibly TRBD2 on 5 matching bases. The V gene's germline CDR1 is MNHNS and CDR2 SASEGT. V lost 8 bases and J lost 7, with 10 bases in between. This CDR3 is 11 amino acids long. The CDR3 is CASPGLNTQYF. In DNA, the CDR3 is TGTGCCAGCCCCGGACTGAATACGCAGTATTTT.

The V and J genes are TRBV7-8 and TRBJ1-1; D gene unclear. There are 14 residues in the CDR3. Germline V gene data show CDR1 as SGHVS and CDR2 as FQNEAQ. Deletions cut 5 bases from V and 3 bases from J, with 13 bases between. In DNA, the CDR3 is TGTGCCAGCAGCCTCACGGAGGTCTACACTGAAGCTTTCTTT. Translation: CASSLTEVYTEAFF.

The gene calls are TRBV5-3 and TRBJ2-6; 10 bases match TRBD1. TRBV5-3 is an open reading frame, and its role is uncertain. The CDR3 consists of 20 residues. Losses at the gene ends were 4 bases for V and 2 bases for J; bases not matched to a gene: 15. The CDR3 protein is CARSQRPRQGAAAGANVLTF. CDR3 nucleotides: TGTGCCAGAAGCCAACGTCCTAGACAGGGGGCAGCAGCTGGGGCCAACGTCCTGACTTTC.